The source of this T cell receptor (beta chain) is a study of T cells in Graves' hyperthyroidism and ophthalmopathy. Study-level results: From stable hyperthyroidism, ophthalmopathy was separated by a 13 V-J model.

Trimming at V came to 4 bases and at J to 5 bases, leaving 3 bases not matched to a gene. The CDR3 loop spans 16 amino acids. In germline, CDR1 is MGHDK, CDR2 SYGVNS. Authors of the study amplified TCR beta CDR3 regions from RNA transcripts. Primed by the HTBI set, a first-round RT-PCR was run on the TCR CDR3. TCRdb re-called the multiplex PCR reads through MiXCR, storing one row per CDR3 protein. Of 480,000 or so distinct CDR3 sequences in the sample, 46% were seen once. Exclusion followed for patients with uncontrolled infection, other autoimmune disease, pregnancy or lactation. Every diagnosis used clinical symptoms, serum thyroxine and TRAb, thyroid ultrasound and orbital computed tomography. This clonotype appeared a few times. Its target is not known.

Sequencing input: peripheral blood or thyroid tissue (not recorded which). This TCR derives from an adult woman with Graves' disease, either hyperthyroidism or ophthalmopathy (not recorded which). This sequence joins TRBV25-1 and TRBJ1-6, with 12 bases fitting TRBD1. The DNA of the CDR3 is TGTGCCAGCAGTGGGGGACAGGGGGCGGATAATTCACCCCTCCACTTT. The encoded protein is CASSGGQGADNSPLHF. The full variable domain, rest sourced from reference TRBV25-1 and TRBJ1-6, is EADIYQTPRYLVIGTGKKITLECSQTMGHDKMYWYQQDPGMELHLIHYSYGVNSTEKGDLSSESTVSRIRTEHFPLTLESARPSHTSQYLCASSGGQGADNSPLHFGNGTRLTVT.